This is a list of T cell receptor beta chains from one sample in a study of T-cell memory formation after mild COVID-19. TCRdb re-called the 5' RACE reads with MiXCR, one entry per CDR3 protein. The data contain a few hundred thousand distinct CDR3 sequences, less than 25% of them seen just once; the ten biggest clones take up approximately 8.4%. Sequences were obtained from PBMCs or a T cell subset sorted from them (not recorded which). Receptors were obtained from an adult woman who had mild COVID-19 (a few samples of this study predate the infection). Cell type and time point are not known. CDR3s include the opening cysteine and the closing phenylalanine or tryptophan. D genes are given only for firm matches. The size entry is marked missing in some rows and otherwise reads once, few, many or a size class.

clone_size j_call v_call d_call cdr3_aa cdr3_nt
NA TRBJ2-5 TRBV11-2 NA CASSLGPLGETQYF TGTGCCAGCAGCTTAGGGCCTTTGGGGGAGACCCAGTACTTC
NA TRBJ1-1 TRBV4-1 NA CASSQDPGINTEAFF TGCGCCAGCAGCCAAGATCCAGGGATAAACACTGAAGCTTTCTTT
NA TRBJ2-7 TRBV4-1 NA CASSHNGLNLRVYEQYF TGCGCCAGCAGCCACAACGGCCTTAACTTACGGGTCTACGAGCAGTACTTC
few TRBJ1-2 TRBV12-3/TRBV12-4 NA CASSSAGWGYTF TGTGCCAGCAGTTCAGCGGGGTGGGGCTACACCTTC
NA TRBJ2-3 TRBV14 NA CASSQGGASFSTDTQYF TGTGCCAGCAGCCAAGGGGGTGCGAGCTTTAGCACAGATACGCAGTATTTT
few TRBJ1-2 TRBV9 TRBD1 CASSPRDRGRSNYGYTF TGTGCCAGCAGCCCAAGGGACAGGGGGCGGTCTAACTATGGCTACACCTTC
few TRBJ2-1 TRBV20-1 NA CRTDENNEQFF TGCAGGACGGACGAGAACAATGAGCAGTTCTTC
NA TRBJ1-2 TRBV7-2 NA CASSPATGSYGYTF TGTGCCAGCAGCCCCGCGACAGGAAGCTATGGCTACACCTTC
few TRBJ2-3 TRBV12-3/TRBV12-4 TRBD1 CASSLYRTGTTDTQYF TGTGCCAGCAGTTTATACAGGACAGGGACGACAGATACGCAGTATTTT
NA TRBJ1-5 TRBV20-1 NA CSARTGTYPDQPQHF TGCAGTGCTAGGACGGGGACATACCCTGATCAGCCCCAGCATTTT
NA TRBJ2-4 TRBV7-9 NA CASSLVGSEGKNIQYF TGTGCCAGCAGCTTAGTAGGGTCGGAGGGCAAAAACATTCAGTACTTC
NA TRBJ2-7 TRBV20-1 TRBD2 CSARDRAGVWEQYF TGCAGTGCTAGAGATCGAGCGGGGGTGTGGGAGCAGTACTTC
few TRBJ1-1 TRBV6-5 NA CASSYNRGGNTEAFF TGTGCCAGCAGTTACAATAGGGGTGGAAACACTGAAGCTTTCTTT
few TRBJ2-1 TRBV7-2 NA CASSSRLISSYNEQFF TGTGCCAGCAGCTCCCGGTTAATTAGCTCCTACAATGAGCAGTTCTTC
few TRBJ2-5 TRBV7-3 NA CASSPRGGPTQYF TGTGCCAGCAGCCCCAGGGGGGGGCCGACCCAGTACTTC
NA TRBJ2-2 TRBV4-2 NA CASSQSTGTQRTGELFF TGTGCCAGCAGCCAAAGTACCGGGACTCAAAGGACCGGGGAGCTGTTTTTT
NA TRBJ1-5 TRBV20-1 TRBD1 CSALRQGLRSNQPQHF TGCAGTGCACTTAGACAGGGACTGAGGAGCAATCAGCCCCAGCATTTT
many TRBJ2-3 TRBV7-2 NA CASSLYSTDTQYF TGTGCCAGCAGCTTATATAGCACAGATACGCAGTATTTT
NA TRBJ2-7 TRBV12-3/TRBV12-4 TRBD1 CASTQTGVSYEQYF TGTGCCAGCACCCAAACAGGGGTCTCCTACGAGCAGTACTTC
NA TRBJ2-1 TRBV2 NA CASQTGTYNEQFF TGTGCCAGCCAGACCGGTACCTACAATGAGCAGTTCTTC
NA TRBJ2-1 TRBV7-9 NA CASSLSTSGDEQFF TGTGCCAGCAGCTTATCCACTTCAGGGGATGAGCAGTTCTTC
few TRBJ2-1 TRBV21-1 NA CASSNGGAGRYNEQFF TGTGCCAGCAGCAATGGGGGGGCAGGGAGGTACAATGAGCAGTTCTTC
few TRBJ2-3 TRBV27 TRBD2 CASRLAGWGDTQYF TGTGCCAGCAGATTAGCGGGCTGGGGGGATACGCAGTATTTT
NA TRBJ1-1 TRBV9 TRBD1 CASSVERDRGLNTEAFF TGTGCCAGCAGCGTAGAGCGGGACAGGGGTTTGAACACTGAAGCTTTCTTT
NA TRBJ1-1 TRBV5-1 NA CASSLAMAANTEAFF TGCGCCAGCAGCTTGGCAATGGCAGCGAACACTGAAGCTTTCTTT
NA TRBJ2-7 TRBV25-1 NA CASRDPGTHEQYF TGTGCCAGCAGGGATCCAGGGACGCACGAGCAGTACTTC
NA TRBJ1-3 TRBV7-8 NA CASSPSRFALENTIYF TGTGCCAGCAGTCCTTCTCGTTTCGCTTTAGAAAACACCATATATTTT
few TRBJ1-2 TRBV6-5 NA CASSYSTGYIYGYTF TGTGCCAGCAGTTACTCAACAGGTTACATCTATGGCTACACCTTC
NA TRBJ1-1 TRBV12-3/TRBV12-4 NA CASSFTGPVEAFF TGTGCCAGCAGTTTTACGGGGCCCGTTGAAGCTTTCTTT
NA TRBJ1-6 TRBV6-2/TRBV6-3 TRBD1 CAGQDRDDSPLHF TGTGCCGGCCAAGACAGGGACGATTCACCCCTCCACTTT
NA TRBJ2-1 TRBV12-3/TRBV12-4 TRBD2 CASPLAGSDEQFF TGTGCCAGCCCACTAGCGGGGTCGGATGAGCAGTTCTTC
few TRBJ1-5 TRBV9 NA CASSVEGDANQPQHF TGTGCCAGCAGCGTAGAGGGGGACGCGAATCAGCCCCAGCATTTT
few TRBJ2-1 TRBV5-4 NA CASSPFWGNEQFF TGTGCCAGCAGCCCATTCTGGGGCAATGAGCAGTTCTTC
NA TRBJ2-7 TRBV18 TRBD1 CASSPSTRDRARDEQYF TGTGCCAGCTCACCGTCGACCCGGGACAGGGCTCGGGACGAGCAGTACTTC
NA TRBJ1-5 TRBV20-1 TRBD1 CSAAGTGGQPQHF TGCAGTGCTGCTGGGACAGGGGGACAGCCCCAGCATTTT
NA TRBJ1-1 TRBV18 TRBD1 CASSPPRTGEAFF TGTGCCAGCTCACCACCTAGGACAGGGGAAGCTTTCTTT
few TRBJ2-1 TRBV7-7 NA CASSLDGPSDEQFF TGTGCTAGCAGCTTAGACGGGCCTTCAGATGAGCAGTTCTTC
NA TRBJ2-7 TRBV7-2 TRBD2 CASSTLGGGKQYF TGTGCCAGCAGCACCCTCGGGGGGGGTAAGCAGTACTTC
few TRBJ2-1 TRBV7-2 NA CASSLWLTNEQFF TGTGCCAGCAGCTTGTGGCTTACCAATGAGCAGTTCTTC
NA TRBJ1-5 TRBV7-2 NA CASSSPDPGPQHF TGTGCCAGCAGCTCACCGGACCCAGGGCCCCAGCATTTT
few TRBJ1-2 TRBV20-1 NA CSAPSRGDRYGGYTF TGCAGTGCTCCTTCCCGGGGGGACCGGTACGGGGGCTACACCTTC